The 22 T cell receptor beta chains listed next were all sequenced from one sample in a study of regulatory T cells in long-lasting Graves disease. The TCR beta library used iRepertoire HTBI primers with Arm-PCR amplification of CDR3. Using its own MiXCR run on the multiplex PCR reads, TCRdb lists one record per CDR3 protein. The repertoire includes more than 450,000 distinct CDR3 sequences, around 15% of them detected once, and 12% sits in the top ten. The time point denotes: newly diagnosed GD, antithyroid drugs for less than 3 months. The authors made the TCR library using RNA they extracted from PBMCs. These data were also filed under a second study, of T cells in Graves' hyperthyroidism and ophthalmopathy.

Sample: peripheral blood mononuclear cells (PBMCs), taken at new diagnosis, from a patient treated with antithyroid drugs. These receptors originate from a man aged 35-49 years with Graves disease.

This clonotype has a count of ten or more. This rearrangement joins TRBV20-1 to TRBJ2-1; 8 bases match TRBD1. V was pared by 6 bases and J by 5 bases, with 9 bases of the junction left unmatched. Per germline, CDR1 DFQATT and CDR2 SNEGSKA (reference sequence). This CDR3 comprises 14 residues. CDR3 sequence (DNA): TGCAGTGCCAGGACCGGGACAGGCGACAATGAGCAGTTCTTC. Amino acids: CSARTGTGDNEQFF.

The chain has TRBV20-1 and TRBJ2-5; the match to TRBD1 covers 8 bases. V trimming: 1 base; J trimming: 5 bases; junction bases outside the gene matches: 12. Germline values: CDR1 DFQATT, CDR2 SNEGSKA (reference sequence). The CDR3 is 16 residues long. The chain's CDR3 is CSARAPTGDPAETQYF. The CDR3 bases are TGCAGTGCTAGAGCCCCGACAGGGGACCCCGCCGAGACCCAGTACTTC.

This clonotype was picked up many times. The CDR3 loop is CAWNLGQGDYEQYF. As DNA, the CDR3 is TGTGCCTGGAACTTGGGACAGGGTGATTACGAGCAGTACTTC. The rearrangement links TRBV30 to TRBJ2-7, with TRBD1 matching 9 bases. Per germline, CDR1 GTSNPN and CDR2 SVGIG (reference sequence). Trimming cost V 4 bases and J 4 bases; bases outside gene matches: 8. The CDR3 contains 14 residues.

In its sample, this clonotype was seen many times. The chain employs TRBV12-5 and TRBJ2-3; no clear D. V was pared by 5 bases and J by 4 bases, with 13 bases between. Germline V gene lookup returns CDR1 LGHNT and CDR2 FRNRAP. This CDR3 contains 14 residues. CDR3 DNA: TGTGCTAGTGGTCTCCTCTTGGGTCCAGATACGCAGTATTTT. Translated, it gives CASGLLLGPDTQYF.

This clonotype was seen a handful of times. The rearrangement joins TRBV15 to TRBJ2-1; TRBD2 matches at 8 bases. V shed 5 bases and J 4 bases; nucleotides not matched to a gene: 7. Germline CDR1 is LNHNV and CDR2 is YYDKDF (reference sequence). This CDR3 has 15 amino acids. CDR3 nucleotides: TGTGCCACCAGCGTCCGACTAGCGTCTTACAATGAGCAGTTCTTC. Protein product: CATSVRLASYNEQFF. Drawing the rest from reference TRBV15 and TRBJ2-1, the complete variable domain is DAMVIQNPRYQVTQFGKPVTLSCSQTLNHNVMYWYQQKSSQAPKLLFHYYDKDFNNEADTPDNFQSRRPNTSFCFLDIRSPGLGDTAMYLCATSVRLASYNEQFFGPGTRLTVL.

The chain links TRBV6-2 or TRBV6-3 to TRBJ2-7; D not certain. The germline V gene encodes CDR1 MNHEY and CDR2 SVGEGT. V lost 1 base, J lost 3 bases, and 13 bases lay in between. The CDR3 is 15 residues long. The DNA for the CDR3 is TGTGCCAGCAGTTACTTGGTGGGTGGGAACTACGAGCAGTACTTC. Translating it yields CASSYLVGGNYEQYF.

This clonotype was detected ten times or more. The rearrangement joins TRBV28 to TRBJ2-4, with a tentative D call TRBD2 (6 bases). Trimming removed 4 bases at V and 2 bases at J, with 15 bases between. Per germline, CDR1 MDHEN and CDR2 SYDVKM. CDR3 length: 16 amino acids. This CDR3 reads CASSSPPGRTKNIQYF. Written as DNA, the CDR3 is TGTGCCAGCAGTTCCCCCCCGGGGAGGACCAAAAACATTCAGTACTTC.

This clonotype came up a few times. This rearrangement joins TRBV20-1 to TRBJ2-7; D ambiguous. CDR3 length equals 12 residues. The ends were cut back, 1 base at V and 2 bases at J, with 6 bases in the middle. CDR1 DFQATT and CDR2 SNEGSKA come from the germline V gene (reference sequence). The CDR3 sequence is CSARVDAYEQYF. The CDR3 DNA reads TGCAGTGCTAGAGTAGACGCCTACGAGCAGTACTTC.

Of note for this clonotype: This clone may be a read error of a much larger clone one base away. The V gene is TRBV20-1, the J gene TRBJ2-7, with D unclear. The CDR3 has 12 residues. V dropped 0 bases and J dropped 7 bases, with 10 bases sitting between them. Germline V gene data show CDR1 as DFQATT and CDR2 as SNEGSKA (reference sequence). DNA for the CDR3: TGCAGTGCTAGAGACTGGTTCAATGAGCAGTACTTC. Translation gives CSARDWFNEQYF.

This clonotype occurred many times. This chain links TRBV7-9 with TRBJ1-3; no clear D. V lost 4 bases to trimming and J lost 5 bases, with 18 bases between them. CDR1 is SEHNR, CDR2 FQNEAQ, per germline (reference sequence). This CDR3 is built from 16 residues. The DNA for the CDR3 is TGTGCCAGCAGCTCCACCGATAGAGGGATTAGAAACACCATATATTTT. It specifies CASSSTDRGIRNTIYF.

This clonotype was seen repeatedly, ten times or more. DNA for the CDR3: TGTGCCAGCAGTCCGCGTGGTAGCGGGAGCTTGGATGGGGAGACCCAGTACTTC. Translated, it gives CASSPRGSGSLDGETQYF. V and J are TRBV6-2 or TRBV6-3 and TRBJ2-5, with 9 bases identical to TRBD2. The CDR3 totals 18 residues. Per germline, CDR1 MNHEY and CDR2 SVGEGT. V was clipped by 5 bases and J by 5 bases; unmatched bases: 18.

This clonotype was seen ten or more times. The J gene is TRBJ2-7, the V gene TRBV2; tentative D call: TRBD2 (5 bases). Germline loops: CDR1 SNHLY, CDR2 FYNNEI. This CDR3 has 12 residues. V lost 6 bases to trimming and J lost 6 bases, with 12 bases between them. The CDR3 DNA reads TGTGCCAGCAGCGCGGAGGCGGCCGAGCAGTACTTC. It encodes CASSAEAAEQYF.

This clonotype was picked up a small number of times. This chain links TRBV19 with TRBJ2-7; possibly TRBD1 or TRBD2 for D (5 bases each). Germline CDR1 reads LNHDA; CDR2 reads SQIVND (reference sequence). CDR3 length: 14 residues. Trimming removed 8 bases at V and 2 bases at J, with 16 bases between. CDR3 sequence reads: CASGDPGLTYEQYF. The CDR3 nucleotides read TGTGCCAGTGGGGACCCCGGACTTACCTACGAGCAGTACTTC.

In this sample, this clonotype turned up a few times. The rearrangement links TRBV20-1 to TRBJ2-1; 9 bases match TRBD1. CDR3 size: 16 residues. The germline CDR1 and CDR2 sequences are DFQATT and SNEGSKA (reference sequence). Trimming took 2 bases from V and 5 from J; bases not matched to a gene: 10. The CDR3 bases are TGCAGTGCTAGACGATTAAGACAGGGGGGAAACAATGAGCAGTTCTTC. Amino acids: CSARRLRQGGNNEQFF.

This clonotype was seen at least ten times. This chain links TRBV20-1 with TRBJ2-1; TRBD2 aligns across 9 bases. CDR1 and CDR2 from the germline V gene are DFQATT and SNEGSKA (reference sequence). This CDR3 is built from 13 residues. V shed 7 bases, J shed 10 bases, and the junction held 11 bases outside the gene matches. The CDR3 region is CSGLAGRAQEQFF. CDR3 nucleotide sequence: TGCAGTGGCCTAGCGGGGAGGGCGCAAGAGCAGTTCTTC.

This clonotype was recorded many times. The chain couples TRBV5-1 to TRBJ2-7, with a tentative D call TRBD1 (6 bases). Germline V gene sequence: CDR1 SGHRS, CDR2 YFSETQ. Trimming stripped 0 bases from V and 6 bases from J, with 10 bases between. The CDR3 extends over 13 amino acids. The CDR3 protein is CASSLDREREQYF. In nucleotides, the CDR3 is TGCGCCAGCAGCTTGGACAGGGAGCGCGAGCAGTACTTC.

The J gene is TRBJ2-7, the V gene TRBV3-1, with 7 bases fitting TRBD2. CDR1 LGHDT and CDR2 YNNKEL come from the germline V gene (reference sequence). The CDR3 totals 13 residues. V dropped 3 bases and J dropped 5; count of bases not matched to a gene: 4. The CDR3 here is CASSHGRDDEQYF. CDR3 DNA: TGTGCCAGCAGCCATGGGAGGGACGACGAGCAGTACTTC.

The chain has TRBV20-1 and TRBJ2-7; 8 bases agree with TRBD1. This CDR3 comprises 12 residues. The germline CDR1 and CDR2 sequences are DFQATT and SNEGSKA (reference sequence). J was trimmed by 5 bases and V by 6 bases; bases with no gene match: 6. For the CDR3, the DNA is TGCAGTGCGCCCTCAGGGGGCCACGAGCAGTACTTC. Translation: CSAPSGGHEQYF.

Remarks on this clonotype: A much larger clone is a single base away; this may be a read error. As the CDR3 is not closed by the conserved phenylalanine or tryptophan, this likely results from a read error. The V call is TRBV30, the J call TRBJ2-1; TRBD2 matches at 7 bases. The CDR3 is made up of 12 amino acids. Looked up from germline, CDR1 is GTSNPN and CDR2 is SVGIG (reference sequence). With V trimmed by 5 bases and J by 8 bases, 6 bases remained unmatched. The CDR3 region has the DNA TGTGCCTGGGCCCCGACTAGCTATGAGCAGTTCCTC. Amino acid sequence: CAWAPTSYEQFL.

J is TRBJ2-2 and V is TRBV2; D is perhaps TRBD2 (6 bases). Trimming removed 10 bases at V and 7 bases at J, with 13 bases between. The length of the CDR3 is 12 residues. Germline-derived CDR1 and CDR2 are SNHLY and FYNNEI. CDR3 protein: CATSRDLGELFF. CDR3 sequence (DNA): TGTGCCACCTCGCGGGACCTCGGGGAGCTGTTTTTT.

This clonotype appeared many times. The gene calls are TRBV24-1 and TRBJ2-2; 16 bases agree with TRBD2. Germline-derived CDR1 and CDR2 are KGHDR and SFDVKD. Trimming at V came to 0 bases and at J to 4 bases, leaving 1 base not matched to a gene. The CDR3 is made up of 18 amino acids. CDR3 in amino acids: CATSDLGTSGRATGELFF. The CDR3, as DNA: TGTGCCACCAGTGATTTGGGGACTAGCGGGAGGGCCACCGGGGAGCTGTTTTTT.

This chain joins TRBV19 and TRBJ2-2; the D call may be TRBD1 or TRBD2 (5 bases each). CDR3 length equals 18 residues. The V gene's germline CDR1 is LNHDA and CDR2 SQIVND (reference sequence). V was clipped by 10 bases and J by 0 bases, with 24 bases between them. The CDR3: CATVRRHASGPNTGELFF. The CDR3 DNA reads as TGTGCCACCGTGAGGCGACACGCTTCGGGGCCGAACACCGGGGAGCTGTTTTTT.